This T cell receptor beta chain was sequenced in a study of response to subunit inactivated influenza vaccine. V was trimmed by 3 bases and J by 4 bases, leaving 6 bases between them. This CDR3 spans 13 amino acids. Germline values: CDR1 MNHEY, CDR2 SVGEGT. This clonotype was detected many times. Its antigen is undetermined. TCRdb processed the RT-PCR reads anew with MiXCR; each CDR3 protein has one entry. The table lists 300,000 to 350,000 distinct CDR3 sequences, roughly 22% of them singletons, with about 9.3% in the top ten. Overall study findings and caveats: Every seasonal influenza vaccination brings in few new T cells, the authors suggested.

The TCR originated in a man between 50 and 75 years old who received an inactivated influenza vaccine. V and J are TRBV6-2 or TRBV6-3 and TRBJ2-2; D gene ambiguous. The specimen was PBMCs from blood, collected less than 22 months after vaccination. The CDR3 spells CASSYAVTGELFF. The CDR3, as DNA: TGTGCCAGCAGTTATGCGGTCACCGGGGAGCTGTTTTTT.